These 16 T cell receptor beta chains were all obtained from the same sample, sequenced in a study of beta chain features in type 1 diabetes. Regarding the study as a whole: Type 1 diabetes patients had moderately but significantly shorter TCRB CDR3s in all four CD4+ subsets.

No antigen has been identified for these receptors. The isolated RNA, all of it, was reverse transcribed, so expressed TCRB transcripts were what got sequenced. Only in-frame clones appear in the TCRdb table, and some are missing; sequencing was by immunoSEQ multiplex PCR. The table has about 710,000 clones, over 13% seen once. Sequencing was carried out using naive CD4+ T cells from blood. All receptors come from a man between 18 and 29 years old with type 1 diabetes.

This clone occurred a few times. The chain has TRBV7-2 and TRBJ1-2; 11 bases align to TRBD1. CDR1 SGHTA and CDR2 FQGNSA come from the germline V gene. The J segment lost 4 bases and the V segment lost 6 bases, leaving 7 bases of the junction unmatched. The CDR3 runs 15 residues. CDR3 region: CASREGQGGPYGYTF. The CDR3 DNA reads TGTGCCAGCAGGGAGGGACAGGGGGGCCCCTATGGCTACACCTTC.

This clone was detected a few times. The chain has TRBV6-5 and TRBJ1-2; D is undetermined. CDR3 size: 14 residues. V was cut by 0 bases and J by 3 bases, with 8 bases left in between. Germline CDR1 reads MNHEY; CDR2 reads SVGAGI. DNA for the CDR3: TGTGCCAGCAGTTACTCGCTTGGTTACTATGGCTACACCTTC. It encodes CASSYSLGYYGYTF.

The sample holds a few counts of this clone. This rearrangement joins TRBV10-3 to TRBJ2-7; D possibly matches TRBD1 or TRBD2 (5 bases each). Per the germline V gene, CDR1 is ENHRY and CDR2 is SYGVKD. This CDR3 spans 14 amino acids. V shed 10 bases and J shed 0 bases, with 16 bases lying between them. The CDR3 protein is CATTGTPSSYEQYF. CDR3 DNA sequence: TGTGCCACCACTGGGACGCCGAGCTCCTACGAGCAGTACTTC.

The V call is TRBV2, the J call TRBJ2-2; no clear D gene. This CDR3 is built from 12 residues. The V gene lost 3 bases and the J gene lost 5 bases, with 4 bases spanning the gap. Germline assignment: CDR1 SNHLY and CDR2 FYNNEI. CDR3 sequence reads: CASSEGTGELFF. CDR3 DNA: TGTGCCAGCAGTGAGGGGACCGGGGAGCTGTTTTTT.

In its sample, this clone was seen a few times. The DNA of the CDR3 is TGCGCCAGCAGCCAAGGTGGGGGGAACGAGCAGTACTTC. Its protein product is CASSQGGGNEQYF. The chain uses TRBV4-1 and TRBJ2-7; possibly TRBD2 for D (6 bases). Trimming stripped 1 base from V and 5 bases from J, with 9 bases between. The CDR3 loop spans 13 amino acids. CDR1 and CDR2 (germline): MGHRA, YSYEKL.

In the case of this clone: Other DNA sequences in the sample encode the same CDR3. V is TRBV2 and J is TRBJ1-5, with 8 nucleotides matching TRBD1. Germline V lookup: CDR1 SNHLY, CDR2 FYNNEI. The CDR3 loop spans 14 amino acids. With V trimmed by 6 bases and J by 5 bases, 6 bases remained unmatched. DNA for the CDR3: TGTGCCAGCAGCTCCGGGACAGGTTATCAGCCCCAGCATTTT. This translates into CASSSGTGYQPQHF.

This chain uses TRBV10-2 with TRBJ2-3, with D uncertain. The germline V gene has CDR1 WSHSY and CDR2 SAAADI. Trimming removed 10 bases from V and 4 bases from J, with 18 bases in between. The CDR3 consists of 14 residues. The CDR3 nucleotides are TGCGCCACCGCCCTAGAGATCGTGGCAGATACGCAGTATTTT. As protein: CATALEIVADTQYF.

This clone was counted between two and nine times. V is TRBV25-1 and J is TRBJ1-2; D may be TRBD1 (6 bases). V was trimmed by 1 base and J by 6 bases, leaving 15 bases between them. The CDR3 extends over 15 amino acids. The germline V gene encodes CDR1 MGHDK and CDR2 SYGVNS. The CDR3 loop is CASSEFRGQEDGYTF. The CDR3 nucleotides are TGTGCCAGCAGTGAATTCCGGGGGCAGGAGGATGGCTACACCTTC.

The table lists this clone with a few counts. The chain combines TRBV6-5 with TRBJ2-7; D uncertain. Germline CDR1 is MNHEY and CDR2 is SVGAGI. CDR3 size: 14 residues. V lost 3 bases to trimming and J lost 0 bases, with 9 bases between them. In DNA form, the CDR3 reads TGTGCCAGCAGTTATGCGGTCTACTCCTACGAGCAGTACTTC. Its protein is CASSYAVYSYEQYF.

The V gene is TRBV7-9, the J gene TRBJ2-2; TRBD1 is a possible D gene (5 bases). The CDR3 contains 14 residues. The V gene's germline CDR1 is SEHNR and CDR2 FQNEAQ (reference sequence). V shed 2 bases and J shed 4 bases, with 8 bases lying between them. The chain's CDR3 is CASSLRGITGELFF. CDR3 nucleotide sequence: TGTGCCAGCAGCTTAAGGGGAATCACCGGGGAGCTGTTTTTT.

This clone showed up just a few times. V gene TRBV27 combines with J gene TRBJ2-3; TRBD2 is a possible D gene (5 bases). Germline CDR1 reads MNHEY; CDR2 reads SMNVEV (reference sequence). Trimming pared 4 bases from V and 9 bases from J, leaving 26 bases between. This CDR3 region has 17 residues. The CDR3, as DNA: TGTGCCAGCAGTTCTCATGGGATCATGTACGCCCCGGGGACGCAGTATTTT. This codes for CASSSHGIMYAPGTQYF.

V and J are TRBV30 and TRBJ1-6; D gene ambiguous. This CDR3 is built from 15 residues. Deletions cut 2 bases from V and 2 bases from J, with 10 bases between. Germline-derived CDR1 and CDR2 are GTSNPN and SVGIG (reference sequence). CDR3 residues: CAWSPLRAYNSPLHF. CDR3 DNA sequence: TGTGCCTGGAGTCCCCTCCGTGCCTATAATTCACCCCTCCACTTT.

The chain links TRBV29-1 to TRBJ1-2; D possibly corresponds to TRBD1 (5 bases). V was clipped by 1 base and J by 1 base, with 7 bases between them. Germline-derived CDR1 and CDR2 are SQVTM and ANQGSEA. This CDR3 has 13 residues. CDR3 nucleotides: TGCAGCGTTGAAGGACAGTATAACTATGGCTACACCTTC. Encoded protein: CSVEGQYNYGYTF.

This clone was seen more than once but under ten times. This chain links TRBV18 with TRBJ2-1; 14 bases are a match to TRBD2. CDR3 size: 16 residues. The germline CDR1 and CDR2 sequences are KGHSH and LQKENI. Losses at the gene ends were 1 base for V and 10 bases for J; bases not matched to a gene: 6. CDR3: CASSPQRTSGRNEQFF. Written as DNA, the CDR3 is TGTGCCAGCTCACCACAGAGGACTAGCGGGAGGAACGAGCAGTTCTTC.

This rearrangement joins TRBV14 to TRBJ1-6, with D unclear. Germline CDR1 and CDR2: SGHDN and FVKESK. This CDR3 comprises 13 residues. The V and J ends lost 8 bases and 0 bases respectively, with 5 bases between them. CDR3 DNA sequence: TGTGCCAGCGGGAGCTCCTATAATTCACCCCTCCACTTT. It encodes CASGSSYNSPLHF.

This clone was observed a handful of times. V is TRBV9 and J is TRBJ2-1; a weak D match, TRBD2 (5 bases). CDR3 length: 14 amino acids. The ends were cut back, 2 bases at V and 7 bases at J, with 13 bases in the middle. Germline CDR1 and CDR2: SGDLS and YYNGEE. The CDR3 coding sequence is TGTGCCAGCAGCGTTGCGGGTTTAGTAAATGAGCAGTTCTTC. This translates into CASSVAGLVNEQFF.